These 11 T cell receptor beta chains were all obtained from the same sample, sequenced in a study of cytomegalovirus exposure and HLA in healthy donors. Vbeta (60) and Jbeta (13) primers were used in the PCR. Using immunoSEQ multiplex PCR, the repertoire was profiled, and TCRdb retains in-frame clones only, with some absent. The sample holds about 220,000 clones, roughly 83% seen once. The sample consisted of PBMCs. Receptors were obtained from a boy younger than 10 in good health and CMV-seronegative.

This clone has just one count. The V call is TRBV4-2, the J call TRBJ1-2; D is possibly TRBD1 (6 bases). CDR1 and CDR2 (germline): LGHNA, YNFKEQ. The CDR3 is made up of 14 amino acids. V shed 2 bases and J shed 4 bases, with 11 bases lying between them. The DNA for the CDR3 is TGTGCCAGCAGCCAATCCCGGGACACCTATGGCTACACCTTC. It encodes CASSQSRDTYGYTF.

The genes are TRBV11-2 and TRBJ2-1, with 7 bases lining up with TRBD2. The J segment lost 4 bases and the V segment lost 0 bases, leaving 6 bases of the junction unmatched. CDR3 length: 16 amino acids. Germline CDR1 SGHAT, CDR2 FQNNGV. The CDR3 spells CASSLEWASGYNEQFF. CDR3 DNA sequence: TGTGCCAGCAGCTTAGAGTGGGCTAGCGGATACAATGAGCAGTTCTTC.

This clone was recorded a few times. This chain connects TRBV19 to TRBJ1-1; the D gene is possibly TRBD1 (6 bases). V was cut by 9 bases and J by 0 bases, with 11 bases left in between. The CDR3 runs 13 residues. Germline CDR1 LNHDA, CDR2 SQIVND (reference sequence). The CDR3 protein is CASLDSLNTEAFF. In DNA form, the CDR3 reads TGTGCCAGCCTGGACAGTTTGAACACTGAAGCTTTCTTT.

This sequence joins TRBV5-8 and TRBJ2-5; D is possibly TRBD1 (8 bases). Germline V lookup: CDR1 SGHTS, CDR2 YDEGEE. The V end lost 6 bases, the J end lost 5 bases, and 14 bases lay between the germline ends. This CDR3 spans 13 amino acids. This CDR3 reads CASTDRGGETQYF. The CDR3 region has the DNA TGTGCCAGCACCGACAGGGGAGGGGAGACCCAGTACTTC.

V gene TRBV7-2 combines with J gene TRBJ1-5, with a weak D call TRBD1 (5 bases). This CDR3 comprises 14 residues. The germline V gene encodes CDR1 SGHTA and CDR2 FQGNSA. Trimming pared 4 bases from V and 1 base from J, leaving 8 bases between. In nucleotides, the CDR3 is TGTGCCAGCAGCTCTTGGGGCAGCAATCAGCCCCAGCATTTT. Its protein product is CASSSWGSNQPQHF.

The gene calls are TRBV6-5 and TRBJ2-5; perhaps TRBD2 as D (6 bases). V lost 4 bases, J lost 4 bases, and 7 bases lay in between. Germline-derived CDR1 and CDR2 are MNHEY and SVGAGI. The CDR3 extends over 12 amino acids. Here the CDR3 reads CASSWRGETQYF. The CDR3 nucleotides read TGTGCCAGCAGTTGGAGGGGAGAGACCCAGTACTTC.

The chain uses TRBV9 and TRBJ2-7; the D gene is possibly TRBD2 (5 bases). Germline CDR1 is SGDLS and CDR2 is YYNGEE. CDR3 length: 16 residues. Trimming removed 3 bases at V and 0 bases at J, with 16 bases between. In DNA form, the CDR3 reads TGTGCCAGCAGCGGAACCGTAGCGATGAGCTCCTACGAGCAGTACTTC. Translated: CASSGTVAMSSYEQYF.

This clone has more than one count but fewer than ten. The chain joins TRBV27 to TRBJ2-7; D possibly corresponds to TRBD1 (6 bases). The CDR3 sequence is 17 residues long. V shed 5 bases and J shed 5 bases, with 25 bases lying between them. Germline CDR1 reads MNHEY; CDR2 reads SMNVEV (reference sequence). The CDR3 reads CASSTLASGTPQNEQYF. In nucleotides, the CDR3 is TGTGCCAGCAGTACCCTCGCATCCGGGACACCCCAGAACGAGCAGTACTTC.

The chain has TRBV30 and TRBJ2-2; 7 bases are shared with TRBD1. In germline, CDR1 is GTSNPN, CDR2 SVGIG (reference sequence). The CDR3 contains 13 residues. V lost 2 bases and J lost 4; bases outside the gene matches: 1. Here the CDR3 reads CAWSKGATGELFF. Written as DNA, the CDR3 is TGTGCCTGGAGTAAGGGGGCCACCGGGGAGCTGTTTTTT.

CDR3 sequence reads: CASSQGSVAEQYF. The CDR3 DNA sequence: TGTGCCAGCAGCCAAGGTTCTGTAGCGGAGCAGTACTTC. The rearrangement joins TRBV14 to TRBJ2-7; D perhaps matches TRBD2 (5 bases). Germline V gene sequence: CDR1 SGHDN, CDR2 FVKESK. This CDR3 comprises 13 residues. Trimming shortened V by 1 base and J by 7 bases, and 11 bases separated the two germline ends.

V usage is TRBV30 and J usage is TRBJ2-5; TRBD2 is a possible D gene (6 bases). The last part of the DNA fits TRBJ2-7 better; the J call may be wrong. This CDR3 is 13 amino acids long. Per the germline V gene, CDR1 is GTSNPN and CDR2 is SVGIG (reference sequence). The CDR3 region is CAWCPGASYEQYF. CDR3 nucleotides: TGTGCCTGGTGTCCGGGAGCCTCCTACGAGCAGTACTTC.